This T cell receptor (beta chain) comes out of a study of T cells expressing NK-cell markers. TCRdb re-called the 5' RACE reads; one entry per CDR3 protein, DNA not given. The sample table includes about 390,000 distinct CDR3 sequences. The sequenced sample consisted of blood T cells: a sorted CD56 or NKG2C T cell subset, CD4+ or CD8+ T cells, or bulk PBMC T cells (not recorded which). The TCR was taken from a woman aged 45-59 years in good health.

CDR3 loop: CASSSGTGGWTSGYNEQFF. This chain joins TRBV11-3 and TRBJ2-1; there is no DNA to check the TCRdb D call of TRBD2. The CDR3 totals 19 residues. CDR1 and CDR2 from the germline V gene are SGHNT and YENEEA.